The 3 T cell receptor beta chains given below trace back to one sample, sequenced in a study of blood T cell repertoires in COVID-19. Profiled with immunoSEQ multiplex PCR; TCRdb holds only in-frame clones, not every one. The table includes 45,000 to 60,000 clones, 75% to 90% detected once. Sequencing was carried out using peripheral blood. The receptors shown here come from a woman aged 55-70 years with acute or convalescent COVID-19.

V gene TRBV6-5 combines with J gene TRBJ2-7, with 7 bases that match TRBD2. After removal of 0 bases from V and 5 bases from J, the junction contained 7 bases not matched to a gene. The CDR3 contains 15 residues. From germline, CDR1 is MNHEY and CDR2 SVGAGI. The CDR3 is CASSYSPGGTDEQYF. The CDR3 DNA sequence: TGTGCCAGCAGTTACTCGCCCGGGGGGACCGACGAGCAGTACTTC.

The chain is built from TRBV30 and TRBJ2-1, with TRBD1 identical over 8 bases. This CDR3 contains 16 residues. The germline gives CDR1 GTSNPN, CDR2 SVGIG (reference sequence). The J segment lost 1 base and the V segment lost 4 bases, leaving 9 bases of the junction unmatched. CDR3 residues: CAWIGGQGLSYNEQFF. The DNA for the CDR3 is TGTGCCTGGATTGGCGGACAGGGTTTATCCTACAATGAGCAGTTCTTC.

In its sample, this clone was seen once. The chain links TRBV19 to TRBJ2-1; 9 nucleotides line up with TRBD2. The germline V gene encodes CDR1 LNHDA and CDR2 SQIVND (reference sequence). The ends lost 6 bases at V and 3 bases at J; junction bases unmatched: 9. CDR3 length: 16 residues. CDR3 in DNA: TGTGCCAGTAGAGGCGGGAGGGCCCGGGGCTACAATGAGCAGTTCTTC. Translating gives CASRGGRARGYNEQFF.